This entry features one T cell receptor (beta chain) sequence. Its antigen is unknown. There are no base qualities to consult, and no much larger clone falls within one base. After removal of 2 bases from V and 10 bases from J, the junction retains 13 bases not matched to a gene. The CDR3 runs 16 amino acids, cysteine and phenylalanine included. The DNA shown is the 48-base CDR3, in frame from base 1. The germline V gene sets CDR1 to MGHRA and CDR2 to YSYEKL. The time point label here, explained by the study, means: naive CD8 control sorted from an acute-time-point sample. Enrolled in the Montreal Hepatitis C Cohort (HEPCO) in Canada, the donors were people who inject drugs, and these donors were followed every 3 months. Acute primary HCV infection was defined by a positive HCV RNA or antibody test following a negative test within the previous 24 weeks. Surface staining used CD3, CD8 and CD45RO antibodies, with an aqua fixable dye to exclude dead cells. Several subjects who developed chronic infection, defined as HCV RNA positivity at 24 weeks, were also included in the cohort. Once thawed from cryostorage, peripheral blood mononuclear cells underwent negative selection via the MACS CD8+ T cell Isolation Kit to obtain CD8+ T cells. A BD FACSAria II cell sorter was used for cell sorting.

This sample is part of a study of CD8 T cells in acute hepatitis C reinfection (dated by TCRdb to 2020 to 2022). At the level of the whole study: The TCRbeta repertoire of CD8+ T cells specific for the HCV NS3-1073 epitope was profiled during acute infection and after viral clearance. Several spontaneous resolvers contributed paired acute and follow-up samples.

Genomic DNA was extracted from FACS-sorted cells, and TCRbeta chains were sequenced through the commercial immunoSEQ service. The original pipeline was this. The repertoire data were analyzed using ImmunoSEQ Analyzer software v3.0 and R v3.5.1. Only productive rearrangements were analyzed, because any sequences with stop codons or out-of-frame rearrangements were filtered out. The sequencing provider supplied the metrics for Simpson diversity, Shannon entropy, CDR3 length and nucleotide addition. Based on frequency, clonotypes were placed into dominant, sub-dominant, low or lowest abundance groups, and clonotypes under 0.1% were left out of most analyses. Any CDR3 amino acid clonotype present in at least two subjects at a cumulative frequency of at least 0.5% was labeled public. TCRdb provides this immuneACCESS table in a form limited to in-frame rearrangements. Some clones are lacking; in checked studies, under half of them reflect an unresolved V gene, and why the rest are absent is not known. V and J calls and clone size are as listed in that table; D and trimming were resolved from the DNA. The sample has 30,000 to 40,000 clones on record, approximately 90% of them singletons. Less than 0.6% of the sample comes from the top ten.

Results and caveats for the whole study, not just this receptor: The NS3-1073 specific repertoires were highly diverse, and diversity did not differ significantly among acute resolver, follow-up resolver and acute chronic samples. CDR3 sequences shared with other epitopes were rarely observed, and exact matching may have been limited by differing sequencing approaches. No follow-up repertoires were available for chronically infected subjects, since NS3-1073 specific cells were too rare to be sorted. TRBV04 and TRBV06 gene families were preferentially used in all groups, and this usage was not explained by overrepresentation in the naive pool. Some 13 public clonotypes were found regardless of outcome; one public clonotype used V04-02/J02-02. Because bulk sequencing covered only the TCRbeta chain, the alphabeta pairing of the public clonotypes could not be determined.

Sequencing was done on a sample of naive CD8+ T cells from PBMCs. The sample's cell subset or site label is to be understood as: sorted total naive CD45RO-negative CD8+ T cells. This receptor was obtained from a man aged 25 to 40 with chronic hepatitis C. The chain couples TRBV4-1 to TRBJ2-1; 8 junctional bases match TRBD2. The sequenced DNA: TGCGCCAGCAGCCAATTCGGGGGGGGCGGGAGAAACGAGCAGTTCTTC. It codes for CASSQFGGGGRNEQFF.